This T cell receptor (beta chain) was recovered during a study of blood T cell repertoires in COVID-19. Study in general: PBMCs, B-cell-depleted T cells, or T cells provided the cDNA or gDNA that made up the material.

The study drew participants aged 18 to 89 years from some 24 US areas. Recovered Cohort 3 donors showed two negative PCRs, clearance, or symptom resolution. Original processing notes: How many nucleated cells were present was estimated from reference gene primer amplification. Sequencing used immunoSEQ multiplex PCR; TCRdb keeps in-frame clones, though not all of them. V and J calls and clone size are as listed in that table; D and trimming were resolved from the DNA. This sample has under 250,000 clones, with 87% found just once. The origin of this receptor is a man aged 30-40 years who had recovered from COVID-19. The source material was PBMCs or T cells enriched from blood (not recorded which).

The DNA of the CDR3 is TGTGCCAGCTCACCCGGGACTAGCGGGAGAACCAACGAGCAGTACTTC. It codes for CASSPGTSGRTNEQYF. The rearrangement links TRBV18 to TRBJ2-7; 14 bases map to TRBD2. The CDR3 has 16 amino acids. J gave up 5 bases and V 3 bases, and 6 bases lay outside the gene matches. Per germline, CDR1 KGHSH and CDR2 LQKENI.